The rows below give T cell receptor beta chains drawn from one sample of a study of blood T cell repertoires in COVID-19. The assay was immunoSEQ multiplex PCR, and TCRdb's table has in-frame clones only and misses some. Of fewer than 40,000 clones listed, about 80% were seen once; the top ten hold about two fifths. Sequencing was carried out using peripheral blood. The receptors were gathered from a man aged 80 or over with active or convalescent COVID-19. CDR3s include the opening cysteine and the closing phenylalanine or tryptophan. Fields, in order: CDR3 protein, CDR3 DNA, D gene, V gene, clone size, J gene. A D gene is named only where the DNA matches it firmly. Only part of the rows carry a size: once, few, many, or a class if the clone is expanded.

CASRGGGYTEAFF	TGTGCCAGCAGGGGCGGAGGGTACACTGAAGCTTTCTTT	NA	TRBV14	NA	TRBJ1-1
CASSQGSFGSTYEQYF	TGTGCCAGCAGCCAAGGGTCCTTCGGGAGTACCTACGAGCAGTACTTC	NA	TRBV3-1/TRBV3-2	NA	TRBJ2-7
CASSLGGKRGGKETQYF	TGTGCTAGCAGCTTAGGAGGGAAGCGGGGGGGAAAAGAGACCCAGTACTTC	TRBD2	TRBV7-7	NA	TRBJ2-5
CSATGGHYEQYF	TGCAGCGCGACAGGGGGGCATTACGAGCAGTACTTC	TRBD1	TRBV29-1	once	TRBJ2-7
CASSIGGVQPQHF	TGTGCCAGTAGTATTGGGGGGGTCCAGCCCCAGCATTTT	NA	TRBV19	NA	TRBJ1-5
CATSRDGVAQPQHF	TGTGCCACCTCGAGGGATGGTGTTGCGCAGCCCCAGCATTTT	NA	TRBV24-1	once	TRBJ1-5
CASSEQGANEKLFF	TGTGCCAGCAGTGAACAAGGGGCTAATGAAAAACTGTTTTTT	NA	TRBV25-1	NA	TRBJ1-4
CASSLGGAGEQYF	TGTGCCAGCAGCTTAGGGGGCGCGGGCGAGCAGTACTTC	TRBD1	TRBV5-6	few	TRBJ2-7
CATSDGRTSPLHF	TGTGCCACCAGTGATGGTCGGACATCACCCCTCCACTTT	NA	TRBV24-1	NA	TRBJ1-6
CASSPLNSGGETEAFF	TGTGCCAGCTCACCACTTAATTCAGGGGGCGAGACTGAAGCTTTCTTT	TRBD1	TRBV18	NA	TRBJ1-1
CASSPGLAGGRKETQYF	TGTGCCAGCAGCCCAGGACTAGCGGGGGGTAGGAAAGAGACCCAGTACTTC	TRBD2	TRBV3-1/TRBV3-2	NA	TRBJ2-5
CASSLVSGANVLTF	TGTGCCAGCAGCCTCGTATCTGGGGCCAACGTCCTGACTTTC	NA	TRBV6-2/TRBV6-3	NA	TRBJ2-6
CASSIGGGGTGELFF	TGTGCCAGTAGTATCGGCGGGGGTGGGACCGGGGAGCTGTTTTTT	TRBD2	TRBV19	once	TRBJ2-2
CASSRSGGRWSYNSPLHF	TGTGCCAGCAGCCGCTCTGGGGGGAGATGGTCCTATAATTCACCCCTCCACTTT	NA	TRBV27	NA	TRBJ1-6
CASSPASGGYTF	TGTGCCAGCAGCCCAGCTTCAGGGGGCTACACCTTC	NA	TRBV7-2	NA	TRBJ1-2
CASSDRAYNEQFF	TGTGCCAGCAGTGACAGGGCCTACAATGAGCAGTTCTTC	TRBD1	TRBV28	NA	TRBJ2-1
CASSPSGLADTGELFF	TGTGCCAGCAGTCCATCGGGACTAGCGGACACCGGGGAGCTGTTTTTT	TRBD2	TRBV27	NA	TRBJ2-2
CASSFGDRGGEKLFF	TGCGCCAGCAGCTTTGGAGACAGGGGTGGGGAAAAACTGTTTTTT	TRBD1	TRBV5-1	NA	TRBJ1-4
CASSPDGVGNQPQHF	TGTGCCAGCAGCCCCGACGGGGTTGGTAATCAGCCCCAGCATTTT	NA	TRBV6-4	NA	TRBJ1-5
CASSPRTVIYTYEQYF	TGTGCCAGCAGCCCTAGGACAGTCATTTACACCTACGAGCAGTACTTC	NA	TRBV7-2	NA	TRBJ2-7
CASSGYNSPLHF	TGTGCCAGCTCAGGGTATAATTCACCCCTCCACTTT	NA	TRBV27	NA	TRBJ1-6